Listed below are T cell receptor beta chains from one sample, sequenced in a study of cytomegalovirus exposure and HLA in healthy donors. TCRdb keeps only in-frame clones here, not all; method: immunoSEQ multiplex PCR. Here the sample spans approximately 150,000 clones, 80% being singletons. What was sequenced was PBMCs. Receptors were obtained from a man aged 40-50 years in good health and CMV-seronegative. Both conserved end residues are part of each CDR3. The D gene is left open where the match is weak. A clone size is listed for some rows: how often the clone was seen (once, few, many), or a class if it is expanded.

cdr3_length	v_call	j_call	clone_size	d_call	cdr3_aa	cdr3_nt
16	TRBV29-1	TRBJ1-1	NA	TRBD1	CSVEVRGQPVSTEAFF	TGCAGCGTTGAAGTGCGGGGACAGCCGGTGAGCACTGAAGCTTTCTTT
14	TRBV7-9	TRBJ1-2	once	TRBD1	CASSLEGASDGYTF	TGTGCCAGCAGCTTGGAGGGGGCCAGTGATGGCTACACCTTC
15	TRBV5-8	TRBJ2-1	NA	TRBD2	CASSLWAGGANEQFF	TGTGCCAGCAGCTTGTGGGCCGGGGGGGCCAATGAGCAGTTCTTC
14	TRBV6-1	TRBJ1-2	NA	NA	CATGREGVRYGYTF	TGTGCCACTGGGCGTGAGGGGGTCCGCTATGGCTACACCTTC
14	TRBV4-1	TRBJ1-2	few	NA	CASSQVVQGYGYTF	TGCGCCAGCAGCCAAGTGGTACAGGGCTATGGCTACACCTTC
12	TRBV6-5	TRBJ1-2	NA	NA	CASSQGDYGYTF	TGTGCCAGCAGCCAGGGCGACTATGGCTACACCTTC
13	TRBV6-5	TRBJ1-1	few	NA	CASSWGRDTEAFF	TGTGCCAGCAGTTGGGGCCGAGACACTGAAGCTTTCTTT
15	TRBV2	TRBJ2-2	NA	TRBD1	CASEGDRGPTGELFF	TGTGCCAGTGAGGGGGACAGGGGGCCCACCGGGGAGCTGTTTTTT
16	TRBV13	TRBJ2-7	NA	NA	CASSTRRAGRAYEQYF	TGTGCCAGCAGCACCCGAAGGGCAGGGCGCGCCTACGAGCAGTACTTC
16	TRBV15	TRBJ2-1	once	TRBD2	CATSREGLAGGDEQFF	TGTGCCACCAGCAGAGAGGGACTAGCGGGGGGGGATGAGCAGTTCTTC
16	TRBV18	TRBJ2-2	NA	TRBD1	CASSQATGGRTGELFF	TGTGCCAGCTCACAGGCGACAGGGGGACGGACCGGGGAGCTGTTTTTT
13	TRBV28	TRBJ2-7	NA	NA	CASSPGLSYEQYF	TGTGCCAGCAGCCCTGGACTGTCCTACGAGCAGTACTTC
14	TRBV6-6	TRBJ2-7	NA	NA	CASSYGQANYEQYF	TGTGCCAGCAGTTATGGGCAGGCAAACTACGAGCAGTACTTC
17	TRBV19	TRBJ2-3	NA	NA	CASIIQPGSGDRDTQYF	TGTGCCAGTATTATTCAACCGGGTAGCGGGGACAGAGATACGCAGTATTTT
15	TRBV28	TRBJ1-4	NA	NA	CASRTGGAANEKLFF	TGTGCCAGCAGGACCGGGGGGGCAGCTAATGAAAAACTGTTTTTT
15	TRBV5-1	TRBJ1-2	NA	NA	CASSLEEGADYGYTF	TGCGCCAGCAGCTTGGAGGAAGGGGCGGACTATGGCTACACCTTC
14	TRBV30	TRBJ2-2	NA	TRBD1	CAYPGQGASGELFF	TGTGCCTACCCGGGACAGGGGGCATCCGGGGAGCTGTTTTTT
14	TRBV7-2	TRBJ1-6	once	NA	CASSSQGSNSPLHF	TGTGCCAGCAGCTCTCAGGGGAGTAATTCACCCCTCCACTTT
14	TRBV18	TRBJ1-6	NA	TRBD1	CASSRDREGSPLHF	TGTGCCAGCTCACGGGACAGGGAAGGTTCACCCCTCCACTTT
18	TRBV7-2	TRBJ2-7	NA	TRBD2	CASSPSPGGEGMTWEQYF	TGTGCCAGCAGCCCATCCCCCGGAGGGGAGGGGATGACGTGGGAGCAGTACTTC
14	TRBV15	TRBJ2-4	NA	NA	CATSKRFGVYIQYF	TGTGCCACCAGCAAACGTTTCGGGGTTTACATTCAGTACTTC
11	TRBV28	TRBJ1-1	NA	NA	CAIGPREEAFF	TGTGCCATTGGCCCCAGGGAAGAAGCTTTCTTT
18	TRBV18	TRBJ1-1	NA	NA	CASSRGGQELLWGTEAFF	TGTGCCAGCTCACGGGGAGGGCAGGAGCTCCTATGGGGGACTGAAGCTTTCTTT
15	TRBV19	TRBJ1-1	NA	NA	CASSIPGGRGTEAFF	TGTGCCAGTAGTATTCCCGGGGGTCGGGGCACTGAAGCTTTCTTT
13	TRBV6-4	TRBJ1-6	once	TRBD1	CASRGQGGSPLHF	TGTGCCAGCAGGGGACAGGGTGGTTCACCCCTCCACTTT